This TCR beta chain derives from a study of blood T cell repertoires in COVID-19. Study details: T cells, B-cell-depleted T cells, or PBMCs provided the cDNA or gDNA that served as material.

Living in roughly 25 US areas, the participants were between roughly 18 and 95 years of age. Assignments of participants to cohorts depended upon their own reported clinical history. Here immunoSEQ multiplex PCR was the method, and the copy in TCRdb shows in-frame clones only, minus some. This sample carries fewer than 250,000 clones, 86% of them seen once, and the ten largest clones take 2% to 2.5%. What was sequenced was PBMCs or T cells enriched from blood (not recorded which). The sequence was obtained from a woman aged 45-59 years who had recovered from COVID-19.

The CDR3 DNA reads TGTGCCAGCAGTCGAAACAGGGGGGGATTTGGCAATCAGCCCCAGCATTTT. Its protein is CASSRNRGGFGNQPQHF. The chain recombines TRBV28 with TRBJ1-5, with TRBD1 matching over 8 bases. The CDR3 is 17 amino acids. V trimming: 5 bases; J trimming: 2 bases; junction bases outside the gene matches: 11. Germline V gene sequence: CDR1 MDHEN, CDR2 SYDVKM.